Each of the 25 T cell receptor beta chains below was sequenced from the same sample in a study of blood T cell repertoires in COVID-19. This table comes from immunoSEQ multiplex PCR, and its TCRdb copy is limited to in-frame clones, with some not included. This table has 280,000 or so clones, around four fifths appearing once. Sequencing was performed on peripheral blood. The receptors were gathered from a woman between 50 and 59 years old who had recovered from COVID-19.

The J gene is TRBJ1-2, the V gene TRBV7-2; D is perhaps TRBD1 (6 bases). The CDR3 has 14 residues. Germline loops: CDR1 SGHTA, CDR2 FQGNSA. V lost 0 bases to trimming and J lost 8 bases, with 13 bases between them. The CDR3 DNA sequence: TGTGCCAGCAGCTTAGCCACCAGGGGAACGGGCTACACCTTC. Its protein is CASSLATRGTGYTF. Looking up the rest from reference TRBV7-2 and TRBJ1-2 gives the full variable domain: GAGVSQSPSNKVTEKGKDVELRCDPISGHTALYWYRQSLGQGLEFLIYFQGNSAPDKSGLPSDRFSAERTGGSVSTLTIQRTQQEDSAVYLCASSLATRGTGYTFGSGTRLTVV.

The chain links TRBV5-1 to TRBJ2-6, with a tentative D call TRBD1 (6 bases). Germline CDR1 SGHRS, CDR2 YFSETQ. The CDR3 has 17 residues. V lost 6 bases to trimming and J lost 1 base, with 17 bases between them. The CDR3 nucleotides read TGCGCCAGCACCTTAAGCCTCGGACAGTCTGGGGCCAACGTCCTGACTTTC. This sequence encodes CASTLSLGQSGANVLTF.

The CDR3 coding sequence is TGCGCCAGCAGCCAAGAGAGGCCAGAACTCACAGGGGCGGTTACCTTC. Its translation is CASSQERPELTGAVTF. This chain joins TRBV4-1 and TRBJ1-2, with 7 bases identical to TRBD1. V lost 0 bases and J lost 14; bases outside the gene matches: 18. Germline loops: CDR1 MGHRA, CDR2 YSYEKL. The CDR3 covers 16 residues.

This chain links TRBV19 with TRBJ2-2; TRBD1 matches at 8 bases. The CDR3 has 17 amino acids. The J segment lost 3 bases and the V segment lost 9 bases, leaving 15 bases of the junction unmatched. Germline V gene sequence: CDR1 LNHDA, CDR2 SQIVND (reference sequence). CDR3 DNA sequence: TGTGCCAGCTTCGACAGGACAGGGAGATGGGACACCGGGGAGCTGTTTTTT. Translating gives CASFDRTGRWDTGELFF.

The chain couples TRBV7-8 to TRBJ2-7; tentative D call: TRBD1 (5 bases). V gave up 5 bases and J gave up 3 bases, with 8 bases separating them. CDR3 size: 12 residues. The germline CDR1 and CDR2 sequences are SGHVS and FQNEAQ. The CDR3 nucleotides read TGTGCCAGCAGCCTGCAGGGCTACGAGCAGTACTTC. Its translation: CASSLQGYEQYF.

The CDR3 coding sequence is TGTGCCAGCAGCGGCCAGGGCAACTATTCACCCCTCCACTTT. Protein product: CASSGQGNYSPLHF. This chain uses TRBV5-4 with TRBJ1-6; D might be TRBD1 (5 bases). Germline assignment: CDR1 SGHNT and CDR2 YYREEE (reference sequence). The CDR3 is 14 amino acids. The V and J ends lost 4 bases and 8 bases respectively, with 13 bases between them.

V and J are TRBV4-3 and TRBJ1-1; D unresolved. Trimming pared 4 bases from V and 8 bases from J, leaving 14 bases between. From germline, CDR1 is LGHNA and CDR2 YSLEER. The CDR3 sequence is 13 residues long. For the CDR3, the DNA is TGCGCCAGCAGCCCGGAGACCCCTTCAGAAGCTTTCTTT. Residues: CASSPETPSEAFF.

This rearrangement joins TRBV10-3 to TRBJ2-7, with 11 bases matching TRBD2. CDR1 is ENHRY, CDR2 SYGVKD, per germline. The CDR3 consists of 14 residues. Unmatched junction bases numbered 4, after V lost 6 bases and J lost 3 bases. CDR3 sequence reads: CAIRMTSGDYEQYF. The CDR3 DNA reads TGTGCCATCAGGATGACTAGCGGGGACTACGAGCAGTACTTC.

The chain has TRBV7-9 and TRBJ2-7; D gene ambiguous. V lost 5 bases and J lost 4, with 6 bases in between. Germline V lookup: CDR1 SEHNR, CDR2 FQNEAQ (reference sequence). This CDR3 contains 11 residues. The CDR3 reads CASSKEYEQYF. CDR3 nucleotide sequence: TGTGCCAGCAGCAAGGAGTACGAGCAGTACTTC.

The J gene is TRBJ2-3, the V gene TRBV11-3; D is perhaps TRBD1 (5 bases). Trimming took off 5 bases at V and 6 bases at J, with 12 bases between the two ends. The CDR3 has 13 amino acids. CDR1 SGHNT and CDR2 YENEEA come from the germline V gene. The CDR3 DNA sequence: TGTGCCAGCAGCCCGGCGACAGCTGATACGCAGTATTTT. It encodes CASSPATADTQYF.

Written as DNA, the CDR3 is TGTGCCAGCAGCTTGGCCCCAGGGGGTATCACAGATACGCAGTATTTT. Residues: CASSLAPGGITDTQYF. This chain connects TRBV5-5 to TRBJ2-3; TRBD1 agrees at 7 bases. CDR1 and CDR2 (germline): SGHKS, YYEKEE (reference sequence). With V trimmed by 0 bases and J by 2 bases, 6 bases remained unmatched. The CDR3 spans 16 residues.

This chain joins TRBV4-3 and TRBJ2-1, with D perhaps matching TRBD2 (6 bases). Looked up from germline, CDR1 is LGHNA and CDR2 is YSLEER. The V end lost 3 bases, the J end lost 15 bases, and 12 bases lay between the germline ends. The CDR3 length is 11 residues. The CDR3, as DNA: TGCGCCAGCAGCCAGGGGACTCTACGGTTCTTC. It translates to CASSQGTLRFF.

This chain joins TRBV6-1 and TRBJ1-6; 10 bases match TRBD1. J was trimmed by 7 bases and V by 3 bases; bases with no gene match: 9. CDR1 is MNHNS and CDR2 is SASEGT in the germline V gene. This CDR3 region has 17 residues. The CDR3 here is CASSEPTGGMDNSPLHF. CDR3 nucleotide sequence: TGTGCCAGCAGTGAGCCGACAGGGGGCATGGACAATTCACCCCTCCACTTT.

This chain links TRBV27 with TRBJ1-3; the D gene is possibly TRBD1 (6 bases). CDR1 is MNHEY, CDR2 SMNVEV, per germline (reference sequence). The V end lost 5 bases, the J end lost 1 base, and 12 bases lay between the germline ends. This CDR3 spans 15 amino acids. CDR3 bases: TGTGCCAGCAGTGTCCGGGGGGCTTCTGGAAACACCATATATTTT. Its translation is CASSVRGASGNTIYF.

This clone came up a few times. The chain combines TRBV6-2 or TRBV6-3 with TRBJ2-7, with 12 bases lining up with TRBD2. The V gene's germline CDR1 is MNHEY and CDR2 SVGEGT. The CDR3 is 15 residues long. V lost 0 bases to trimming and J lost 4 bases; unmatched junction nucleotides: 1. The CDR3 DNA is TGTGCCAGCAGTTACTCCGGGACTAGCGGGTACGAGCAGTACTTC. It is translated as CASSYSGTSGYEQYF.

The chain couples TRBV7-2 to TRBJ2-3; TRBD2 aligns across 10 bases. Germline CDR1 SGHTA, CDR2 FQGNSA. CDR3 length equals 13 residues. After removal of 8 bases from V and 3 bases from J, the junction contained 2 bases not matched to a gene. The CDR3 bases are TGTGCCAGCCTAGCGGGAGAGACAGATACGCAGTATTTT. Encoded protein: CASLAGETDTQYF.

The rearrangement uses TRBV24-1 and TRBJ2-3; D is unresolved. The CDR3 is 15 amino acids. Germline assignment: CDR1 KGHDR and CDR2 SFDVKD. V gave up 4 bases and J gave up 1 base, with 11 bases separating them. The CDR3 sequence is CATSENTVGTDTQYF. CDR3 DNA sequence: TGTGCCACCAGTGAAAATACTGTCGGCACAGATACGCAGTATTTT.

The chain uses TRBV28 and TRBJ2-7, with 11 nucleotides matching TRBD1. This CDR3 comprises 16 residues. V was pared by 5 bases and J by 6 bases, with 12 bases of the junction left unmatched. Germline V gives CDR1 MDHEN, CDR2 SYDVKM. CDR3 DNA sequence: TGTGCCAGCAGTCCGTTCGGGGGACAGGGGGTGGTCGAGCAGTACTTC. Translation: CASSPFGGQGVVEQYF.

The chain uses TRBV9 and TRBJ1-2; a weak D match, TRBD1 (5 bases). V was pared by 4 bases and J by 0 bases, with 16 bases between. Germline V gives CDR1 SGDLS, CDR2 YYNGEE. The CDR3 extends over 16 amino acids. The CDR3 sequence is CASSQQARGPNYGYTF. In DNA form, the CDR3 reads TGTGCCAGCAGCCAACAGGCTAGGGGTCCTAACTATGGCTACACCTTC.

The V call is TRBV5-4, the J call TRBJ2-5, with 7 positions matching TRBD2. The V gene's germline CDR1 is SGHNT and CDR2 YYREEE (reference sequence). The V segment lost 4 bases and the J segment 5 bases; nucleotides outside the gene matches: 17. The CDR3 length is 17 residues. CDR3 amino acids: CASSLPASGNLQETQYF. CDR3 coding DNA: TGTGCCAGCAGCCTCCCAGCGAGCGGGAATCTCCAGGAGACCCAGTACTTC.

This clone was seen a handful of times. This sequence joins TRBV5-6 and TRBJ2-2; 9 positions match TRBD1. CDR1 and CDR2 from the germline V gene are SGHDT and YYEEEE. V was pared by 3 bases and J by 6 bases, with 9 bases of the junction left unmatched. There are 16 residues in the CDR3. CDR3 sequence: CASSSRDRDAAGELFF. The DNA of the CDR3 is TGTGCCAGCAGCTCCCGGGACAGGGATGCTGCCGGGGAGCTGTTTTTT.

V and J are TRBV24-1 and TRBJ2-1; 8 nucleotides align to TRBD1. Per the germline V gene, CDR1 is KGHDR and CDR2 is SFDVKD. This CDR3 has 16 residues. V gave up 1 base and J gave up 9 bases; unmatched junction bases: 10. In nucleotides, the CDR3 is TGTGCCACCAGTGATTTTAAGTCAGGGGGCTGGGGTGAGCAGTTCTTC. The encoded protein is CATSDFKSGGWGEQFF.

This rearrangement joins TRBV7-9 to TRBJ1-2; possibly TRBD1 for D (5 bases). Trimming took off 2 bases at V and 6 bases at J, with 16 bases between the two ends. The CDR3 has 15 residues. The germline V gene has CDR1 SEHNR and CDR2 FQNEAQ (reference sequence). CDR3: CASSLTYRPIHGYTF. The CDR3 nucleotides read TGTGCCAGCAGCTTAACCTACAGGCCTATCCATGGCTACACCTTC.

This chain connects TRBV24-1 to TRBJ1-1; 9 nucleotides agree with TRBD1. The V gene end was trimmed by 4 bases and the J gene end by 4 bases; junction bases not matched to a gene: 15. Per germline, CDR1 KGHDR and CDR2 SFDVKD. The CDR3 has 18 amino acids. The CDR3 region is CATSDRDREGGLPTEAFF. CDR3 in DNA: TGTGCCACCAGTGACCGGGACAGGGAGGGTGGTCTCCCCACTGAAGCTTTCTTT.

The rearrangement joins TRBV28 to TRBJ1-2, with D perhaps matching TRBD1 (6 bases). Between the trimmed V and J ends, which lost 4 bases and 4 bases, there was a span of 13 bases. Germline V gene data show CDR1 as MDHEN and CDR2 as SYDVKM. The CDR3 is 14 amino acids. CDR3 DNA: TGTGCCAGCAGTTCGGTAGGGGGTTCCTATGGCTACACCTTC. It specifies CASSSVGGSYGYTF.